Shown below are 8 T cell receptor beta chains from a single sample sequenced in a study of molecular identifiers for immune sequencing clone quantification. TCRdb reprocessed the PCR reads via MiXCR and lists one record per CDR3 protein. In the table there are about 640,000 distinct CDR3 sequences, 15% to 20% of which are singletons. Sequenced: naive CD8+ T cells from blood, with Jurkat cell RNA spiked in. Subset specified: FACS-sorted CD8+CD4-CCR7+CD45RA+ naive T cells. The receptors stem from a human donor in good health. Some libraries in this study had Jurkat cell RNA spiked in.

There are many counts of this clonotype. The V gene is TRBV6-5, the J gene TRBJ2-7; no clear D gene. V was clipped by 2 bases and J by 5 bases, with 10 bases between them. Germline CDR1 reads MNHEY; CDR2 reads SVGAGI. The CDR3 length is 13 residues. Here the CDR3 reads CASSYESRNEQYF. The CDR3 DNA is TGTGCCAGCAGTTACGAGAGCAGAAACGAGCAGTACTTC.

The chain is built from TRBV11-2 and TRBJ2-7; 7 bases agree with TRBD1. Germline-derived CDR1 and CDR2 are SGHAT and FQNNGV. V was clipped by 8 bases and J by 1 base; unmatched bases: 8. The length of the CDR3 is 14 residues. This CDR3 is CASLGRDSSYEQYF. CDR3 bases: TGTGCCAGCCTGGGAAGGGACAGTTCCTACGAGCAGTACTTC.

This clonotype was seen a few times. This chain joins TRBV7-3 and TRBJ2-5, with 9 bases identical to TRBD2. The CDR3 contains 15 residues. The V segment lost 4 bases and the J segment 2 bases; nucleotides outside the gene matches: 5. Germline V gene data show CDR1 as SGHTA and CDR2 as FQGTGA. The chain's CDR3 is CASSSSGTRQETQYF. The CDR3 DNA sequence: TGTGCCAGCAGCTCTAGCGGGACCCGACAAGAGACCCAGTACTTC.

A word on this clonotype: A clone one base away is much larger, so this may be a read error. The chain combines TRBV7-9 with TRBJ1-1; D is undetermined. This CDR3 contains 14 residues. In germline, CDR1 is SEHNR, CDR2 FQNEAQ (reference sequence). The chain's CDR3 is CASSLSAGNTEALF. CDR3 nucleotide sequence: TGTGCCAGCAGCTTATCCGCGGGGAACACTGAAGCTCTCTTT.

This clonotype was seen repeatedly, ten times or more. The chain employs TRBV4-3 and TRBJ1-4; D gene unclear. The CDR3 is 15 amino acids. The germline V gene encodes CDR1 LGHNA and CDR2 YSLEER. Trimming took off 0 bases at V and 6 bases at J, with 11 bases between the two ends. The DNA for the CDR3 is TGCGCCAGCAGCCAAGATATAACAGTGTATGAAAAACTGTTTTTT. Its translation is CASSQDITVYEKLFF.

Many counts were recorded for this clonotype. The rearrangement joins TRBV4-1 to TRBJ1-6; D not resolved. Germline V gene lookup returns CDR1 MGHRA and CDR2 YSYEKL. The CDR3 loop spans 16 amino acids. V dropped 2 bases and J dropped 7 bases, with 15 bases sitting between them. CDR3 coding DNA: TGCGCCAGCAGCCAACCACAGCTACGCAAGAATTCACCCCTCCACTTT. Translation: CASSQPQLRKNSPLHF.

This clonotype was seen many times. The chain carries TRBV7-8 and TRBJ1-5; TRBD1 aligns across 7 bases. This CDR3 is built from 14 residues. V shed 2 bases and J 7 bases; nucleotides not matched to a gene: 5. Per germline, CDR1 SGHVS and CDR2 FQNEAQ. In DNA form, the CDR3 reads TGTGCCAGCAGCTTAATCCAGGGGGGACAGCCCCAGCATTTT. This gives the protein CASSLIQGGQPQHF.

This clonotype was found once. This may be a read error: a much more frequent sequence differs by one nucleotide. The V and J genes are TRBV4-1 and TRBJ1-3, with 7 bases identical to TRBD1. V shed 1 base, J shed 6 bases, and the junction held 3 bases outside the gene matches. Looked up from germline, CDR1 is MGHRA and CDR2 is YSYEKL. This CDR3 is built from 14 residues. CDR3 amino acids: CASSQVDRENTIYF. The CDR3 bases are TGCGCCAGCAGCCAAGTAGACAGGGAAAACACCATATATTTT.